This entry features one T cell receptor (beta chain) sequence. Its target is unknown. These data are taken from a study of cytomegalovirus exposure and HLA in healthy donors. Study-level points and caveats: Despite most TCR sequences being rare, some public TCRs occurred in many donors. Cytomegalovirus status was reportedly diagnosed by the classifier with high sensitivity and specificity. As a later analysis revealed, the rate of TCR association differed by HLA locus, with DRB1 most and HLA-C fewest. A later analysis reported that several of the most significant clusters appeared to be linked to common viral pathogens, among them Epstein-Barr virus.

The PCR made use of 60 Vbeta and 13 Jbeta primers. Clones were read by immunoSEQ multiplex PCR, and TCRdb kept only the in-frame ones, dropping some. Of 45,000 to 60,000 clones in the sample, around 70% were seen once. The specimen sequenced was PBMCs. The receptor's source is a woman between 50 and 59 years old in good health and CMV-seronegative.

The DNA of the CDR3 is TGTGCCTGGAGTGTAACAGGGCAACAGCCCCAGCATTTT. Translation: CAWSVTGQQPQHF. The chain carries TRBV30 and TRBJ1-5, with D possibly matching TRBD1 (6 bases). The CDR3 extends over 13 amino acids. CDR1 and CDR2 from the germline V gene are GTSNPN and SVGIG (reference sequence). V lost 0 bases and J lost 7, with 10 bases in between.